These 18 T cell receptor beta chains came from one sample sequenced in a study of Ad26.COV2.S vaccination and SARS-CoV-2 variants (dated by TCRdb to the early 2020s). The intended sense of this specimen's treatment or condition label: about 20 received Ad26.COV2.S at low or high dose, single or two shots; roughly 5 received placebo; per-sample allocation not given. Repertoires of vaccine and placebo recipients were sequenced from samples collected on day 63 after the first injection. Libraries came from the immunoSEQ multiplex PCR assay. TCRdb provides this immuneACCESS table in a form limited to in-frame rearrangements. Some clones are lacking; in checked studies, under half of them reflect an unresolved V gene, and why the rest are absent is not known. The sample table records fewer than 400,000 clones; around 90% of these occur just once. Around 5.5% of the sample comes from the top ten. The source material was peripheral blood, sampled in a trial of Ad26.COV2.S vaccine versus placebo. The receptors here all came from a person between 18 and 60 years old who received the Ad26.COV2.S COVID-19 vaccine or a placebo.

The rearrangement joins TRBV19 to TRBJ2-3; maybe TRBD2 (7 bases). CDR1 is LNHDA, CDR2 SQIVND, per germline (reference sequence). This CDR3 is 15 amino acids long. Trimming shortened V by 2 bases and J by 2 bases, and 11 bases separated the two germline ends. CDR3 nucleotide sequence: TGTGCCAGTAGTATAACGGGGGGCCCCACAGATACGCAGTATTTT. Protein product: CASSITGGPTDTQYF.

The chain couples TRBV7-9 to TRBJ1-5, with a weak D call TRBD1 (5 bases). V was shortened by 5 bases and J by 5 bases, with 16 bases between the two germline ends. This CDR3 comprises 15 residues. Germline V gene data show CDR1 as SEHNR and CDR2 as FQNEAQ (reference sequence). The CDR3 DNA is TGTGCCAGCAGCGCTGGGACGTCGGGGGATCAGCCCCAGCATTTT. This codes for CASSAGTSGDQPQHF.

The rearrangement uses TRBV28 and TRBJ1-4; TRBD1 is a possible D gene (5 bases). The CDR3 length is 14 residues. With 2 bases removed from V and 6 bases from J, the gap between germline ends came to 10 bases. From germline, CDR1 is MDHEN and CDR2 SYDVKM. CDR3 in amino acids: CASSLGLTDEKLFF. The CDR3 DNA reads TGTGCCAGCAGTTTAGGTTTGACAGATGAAAAACTGTTTTTT.

The chain carries TRBV5-5 and TRBJ2-3; D gene ambiguous. Per germline, CDR1 SGHKS and CDR2 YYEKEE (reference sequence). This CDR3 region has 15 residues. V lost 4 bases and J 6 bases, leaving 18 bases between the germline ends. The CDR3 sequence: CASSPGDARLDTQYF. CDR3 sequence (DNA): TGTGCCAGCAGCCCGGGCGACGCCCGGTTGGATACGCAGTATTTT.

The chain has TRBV14 and TRBJ2-3, with D unclear. This CDR3 spans 16 amino acids. Trimming took off 0 bases at V and 2 bases at J, with 12 bases between the two ends. Germline V gene data show CDR1 as SGHDN and CDR2 as FVKESK. The CDR3 sequence: CASSQEGQAATDTQYF. CDR3 bases: TGTGCCAGCAGCCAAGAGGGCCAGGCTGCCACAGATACGCAGTATTTT. The whole variable domain, filled in from reference TRBV14 and TRBJ2-3, reads EAGVTQFPSHSVIEKGQTVTLRCDPISGHDNLYWYRRVMGKEIKFLLHFVKESKQDESGMPNNRFLAERTGGTYSTLKVQPAELEDSGVYFCASSQEGQAATDTQYFGPGTRLTVL.

The CDR3 DNA follows: TGTGCCAGCAGCTTAGGGATAAGGCAGGGAGACTACACCTTC. This gives the protein CASSLGIRQGDYTF. This chain uses TRBV7-2 with TRBJ1-2, with a possible D match to TRBD1 (5 bases). This CDR3 region has 14 residues. Germline V gives CDR1 SGHTA, CDR2 FQGNSA. V dropped 1 base and J dropped 10 bases, with 16 bases sitting between them.

The V and J genes are TRBV7-2 and TRBJ2-7, with 9 bases that match TRBD2. J lost 6 bases, V lost 4 bases, and 10 bases had no gene match. The CDR3 consists of 15 residues. Germline V CDR1 and CDR2: SGHTA, FQGNSA. CDR3 in DNA: TGTGCCAGCAGCTCTTTCGCGGGGGGGGCGGCCGAGCAGTACTTC. It is translated as CASSSFAGGAAEQYF.

The V and J genes are TRBV7-3 and TRBJ2-3, with D hard to call. Germline assignment: CDR1 SGHTA and CDR2 FQGTGA. With 5 bases removed from V and 4 bases from J, the gap between germline ends came to 10 bases. The CDR3 is 13 residues long. The CDR3 region is CASSRVLADTQYF. The CDR3 DNA sequence: TGTGCCAGCAGCCGCGTTTTAGCAGATACGCAGTATTTT.

The chain has TRBV5-1 and TRBJ1-1; unclear D gene. The V end lost 6 bases, the J end lost 4 bases, and 13 bases lay between the germline ends. Looked up from germline, CDR1 is SGHRS and CDR2 is YFSETQ. This CDR3 spans 13 amino acids. CDR3 in amino acids: CASTLEVGTEAFF. CDR3 coding DNA: TGCGCCAGCACCCTCGAGGTGGGCACTGAAGCTTTCTTT.

The chain uses TRBV2 and TRBJ2-1; D remains unclear. The germline V gene encodes CDR1 SNHLY and CDR2 FYNNEI. The V end was cut by 3 bases, the J end by 6 bases, with 9 bases between. CDR3 size: 13 residues. The CDR3 DNA reads as TGTGCCAGCAGTGATTATTTCGGCAATGAGCAGTTCTTC. It codes for CASSDYFGNEQFF. Combining the CDR3 with reference TRBV2 and TRBJ2-1 gives the whole variable domain EPEVTQTPSHQVTQMGQEVILRCVPISNHLYFYWYRQILGQKVEFLVSFYNNEISEKSEIFDDQFSVERPDGSNFTLKIRSTKLEDSAMYFCASSDYFGNEQFFGPGTRLTVL.

The rearrangement uses TRBV6-5 and TRBJ1-3; 7 nucleotides match TRBD1. The ends lost 8 bases at V and 0 bases at J; junction bases unmatched: 4. Looked up from germline, CDR1 is MNHEY and CDR2 is SVGAGI. The CDR3 covers 14 residues. The chain's CDR3 is CASLPGGSGNTIYF. Here the CDR3 DNA reads TGTGCCAGCCTCCCAGGGGGCTCTGGAAACACCATATATTTT.

To note about this clone: This is likely an artifact of a read error, given a far larger clone one base away. This sequence joins TRBV5-6 and TRBJ1-2, with a weak D call TRBD1 (6 bases). Germline CDR1 and CDR2: SGHDT and YYEEEE. V was cut by 2 bases and J by 6 bases, with 11 bases left in between. CDR3 length: 13 amino acids. CDR3 in DNA: TGTGCCAGCAGCTTAGGGACAAGGGATGGCTACACCTTC. It is translated as CASSLGTRDGYTF.

The chain employs TRBV27 and TRBJ1-5; D may be TRBD1 (6 bases). CDR3 size: 15 residues. V was cut by 5 bases and J by 0 bases, with 11 bases left in between. The germline gives CDR1 MNHEY, CDR2 SMNVEV (reference sequence). CDR3 loop: CASSDRISSNQPQHF. The CDR3 DNA reads as TGTGCCAGCAGTGACAGGATCTCTAGCAATCAGCCCCAGCATTTT.

The chain uses TRBV9 and TRBJ1-1; no clear D. Germline assignment: CDR1 SGDLS and CDR2 YYNGEE. V was clipped by 0 bases and J by 3 bases, with 9 bases between them. The CDR3 consists of 14 residues. CDR3 protein: CASSVGPGDTEAFF. CDR3 DNA sequence: TGTGCCAGCAGCGTAGGGCCCGGCGACACTGAAGCTTTCTTT.

The chain carries TRBV11-2 and TRBJ1-1, with a weak D call TRBD1 (5 bases). Germline V gives CDR1 SGHAT, CDR2 FQNNGV. The ends were cut back, 1 base at V and 8 bases at J, with 14 bases in the middle. This CDR3 is built from 14 residues. CDR3 sequence (DNA): TGTGCCAGCAGCTTAGCCGAGCGGGGCCGAGAAGCTTTCTTT. Protein sequence: CASSLAERGREAFF. The full variable domain, in which reference TRBV11-2 and TRBJ1-1 provide the parts outside the CDR3, is EAGVAQSPRYKIIEKRQSVAFWCNPISGHATLYWYQQILGQGPKLLIQFQNNGVVDDSQLPKDRFSAERLKGVDSTLKIQPAKLEDSAVYLCASSLAERGREAFFGQGTRLTVV.

The V gene is TRBV7-2, the J gene TRBJ2-3; no clear D. The CDR3 is made up of 14 amino acids. CDR1 is SGHTA and CDR2 is FQGNSA in the germline V gene. V was shortened by 4 bases and J by 1 base, with 9 bases between the two germline ends. The CDR3: CASSSSTGTDTQYF. The CDR3 nucleotides read TGTGCCAGCAGCTCCTCGACGGGCACAGATACGCAGTATTTT.

The V and J genes are TRBV7-2 and TRBJ2-2; the D is unclear. V lost 1 base, J lost 0 bases, and 9 bases lay in between. The CDR3 has 16 residues. CDR1 is SGHTA and CDR2 is FQGNSA in the germline V gene. The CDR3 loop reads CASSLGLLANTGELFF. DNA of the CDR3: TGTGCCAGCAGCTTAGGTCTCCTCGCGAACACCGGGGAGCTGTTTTTT. The whole variable domain, filled in from reference TRBV7-2 and TRBJ2-2, reads GAGVSQSPSNKVTEKGKDVELRCDPISGHTALYWYRQSLGQGLEFLIYFQGNSAPDKSGLPSDRFSAERTGGSVSTLTIQRTQQEDSAVYLCASSLGLLANTGELFFGEGSRLTVL.

The rearrangement joins TRBV11-3 to TRBJ1-3, with a weak D call TRBD1 (5 bases). This CDR3 is 15 amino acids long. From germline, CDR1 is SGHNT and CDR2 YENEEA. V shed 5 bases and J shed 6 bases, with 17 bases lying between them. CDR3 sequence reads: CASSPYLGRENTIYF. In DNA, the CDR3 is TGTGCCAGCAGCCCATACCTGGGCAGGGAAAACACCATATATTTT.